The 30 T cell receptor beta chains in this list originate from one sample, sequenced in a study of T cells in women clearing cervical HPV infection. TCRdb's copy holds only in-frame clones and misses some; the assay was immunoSEQ multiplex PCR. This listing includes some 20,000 clones. The sequenced material came from blood buffy coat. These receptors all stem from a woman aged 18 to 75 with a cervical HPV16 infection that either progressed to CIN3+ or cleared (not recorded which).

Regarding this clone: The read is 3 residues too short to cover the CDR3 end, so that end is filled in from the germline J gene. The chain is built from TRBV5-6 and TRBJ1-5; possibly TRBD1 for D (5 bases). The CDR3 runs to 13 residues. Germline V gene sequence: CDR1 SGHDT, CDR2 YYEEEE. Trimming took 2 bases from V and 9 from J, leaving 12 bases between them. This CDR3 reads CASSFRGVGPQHF. CDR3 DNA (partial): TGTGCCAGCAGCTTCCGGGGGGTAGGGCCC.

A note on this clone: The read ends 3 residues shy of where the CDR3 ends; the end is completed using the germline J gene. This chain links TRBV7-9 with TRBJ2-2, with 7 bases fitting TRBD1. This CDR3 has 13 amino acids. After removal of 8 bases from V and 3 bases from J, the junction contained 3 bases not matched to a gene. Germline CDR1 and CDR2: SEHNR and FQNEAQ (reference sequence). The DNA read from the CDR3 is TGTGCCAGCGAGGGACAGTACACCGGGGAG. Protein product: CASEGQYTGE. The entire CDR3 reads CASEGQYTGELFF.

Remarks on this clone: The observed sequence ends 3 residues before the CDR3 terminus, with the missing tail filled in from the germline J gene. The chain has TRBV28 and TRBJ1-2; D not resolved. The germline V gene encodes CDR1 MDHEN and CDR2 SYDVKM. V lost 6 bases and J 6 bases, leaving 17 bases between the germline ends. This CDR3 comprises 14 residues. CDR3 amino acids: CASSGEGHRHGYTF. Partial CDR3 DNA: TGTGCCAGCAGCGGGGAGGGCCACCGTCATGGC.

In the case of this clone: The CDR3 end lies 3 residues beyond the end of the read and is filled in from the germline J gene. The chain uses TRBV5-1 and TRBJ1-3; D not certain. CDR3 length: 15 amino acids. V was shortened by 4 bases and J by 1 base, with 12 bases between the two germline ends. Germline V lookup: CDR1 SGHRS, CDR2 YFSETQ. The covered CDR3 bases are TGCGCCAGCAGCCCGAGAGAGGCATCTGGAAACACC. Its translation: CASSPREASGNT. The complete CDR3 protein is CASSPREASGNTIYF.

With respect to this clone: The read ends 3 residues before the CDR3 terminus; that terminus is restored from the germline J gene. The V and J genes are TRBV6-1 and TRBJ2-2, with D possibly matching TRBD1 (6 bases). This CDR3 has 15 residues. Germline-derived CDR1 and CDR2 are MNHNS and SASEGT. The CDR3 bases that were read are TGTGCCAGCAGTGAAGCGCTCAGGGGCAATTCACCG. It is translated as CASSEALRGNSP. In full, the CDR3 is CASSEALRGNSPLFF.

CDR3 protein: CASITDRKGQPQHF. CDR3 bases read: TGTGCCAGTATCACGGACAGAAAGGGGCAGCCC. The rearrangement uses TRBV19 and TRBJ1-5; D possibly corresponds to TRBD1 (6 bases). The read terminates 3 residues ahead of where the CDR3 ends, so the germline J gene completes it. Germline CDR1 LNHDA, CDR2 SQIVND (reference sequence). V lost 7 bases, J lost 7 bases, and 17 bases lay in between. This CDR3 has 14 amino acids.

Regarding this clone: The read ends 3 residues before the CDR3 terminus; that terminus is restored from the germline J gene. The genes are TRBV13 and TRBJ2-3, with 9 bases lining up with TRBD1. V lost 4 bases and J lost 5; bases outside the gene matches: 4. Germline V gives CDR1 PRHDT, CDR2 FYEKMQ (reference sequence). There are 14 residues in the CDR3. The CDR3 sequence is CASSSQGAGDTQYF. The DNA read from the CDR3 is TGTGCCAGCAGCTCACAGGGGGCGGGAGATACG. Drawing the rest from reference TRBV13 and TRBJ2-3, the complete variable domain is AAGVIQSPRHLIKEKRETATLKCYPIPRHDTVYWYQQGPGQDPQFLISFYEKMQSDKGSIPDRFSAQQFSDYHSELNMSSLELGDSALYFCASSSQGAGDTQYFGPGTRLTVL.

About this clone: At one boundary the junction diverges from the germline segment, which might be a read error. The read is 3 residues too short to cover the CDR3 end, so that end is filled in from the germline J gene. The genes are TRBV2 and TRBJ1-2; D gene ambiguous. The CDR3 has 14 residues. Germline V lookup: CDR1 SNHLY, CDR2 FYNNEI. Here the CDR3 reads CASAGLAVLYDYTF. The part of the CDR3 DNA that was read is TGTGCCAGTGCTGGACTAGCGGTATTATATGAC.

Concerning this clone: The read halts 3 residues ahead of the CDR3 end, with the missing end drawn from the germline J gene. The chain couples TRBV19 to TRBJ2-3; 12 nucleotides agree with TRBD2. Germline V gives CDR1 LNHDA, CDR2 SQIVND (reference sequence). The CDR3 loop spans 15 amino acids. Trimming removed 6 bases from V and 3 bases from J; junction bases left unmatched: 4. The CDR3 DNA, read in part, is TGTGCCAGTAGCCTAGCGGGGGGGCTTACAGATACG. It translates to CASSLAGGLTDT. The entire CDR3 protein reads CASSLAGGLTDTQYF.

Worth noting for this clone: Read coverage stops 3 residues before the CDR3 terminus; the germline J gene supplies the remainder. The gene calls are TRBV6-2 or TRBV6-3 and TRBJ1-2; possible D gene TRBD1, 6 bases. The CDR3 has 14 residues. Trimming stripped 2 bases from V and 7 bases from J, with 14 bases between. Germline V CDR1 and CDR2: MNHEY, SVGEGT. The CDR3 sequence is CASSYPQGMGGYTF. The sequenced part of the CDR3 DNA is TGTGCCAGCAGTTACCCACAGGGTATGGGTGGC.

Concerning this clone: The read gets to within 3 residues of the CDR3 end, and the germline J gene fills in the rest. The chain uses TRBV19 and TRBJ2-3, with 10 bases matching TRBD2. The CDR3 totals 15 residues. After removal of 10 bases from V and 4 bases from J, the junction contained 11 bases not matched to a gene. Germline assignment: CDR1 LNHDA and CDR2 SQIVND (reference sequence). The covered CDR3 bases are TGTGCCACCACATTAGCGGGGGGAAAGTCAGATACG. This sequence encodes CATTLAGGKSDT. The complete CDR3 sequence is CATTLAGGKSDTQYF.

Notes on this clone: Coverage ceases 3 residues before the CDR3 finishes, and the germline J gene fills in the end. The chain recombines TRBV5-1 with TRBJ2-5, with 8 bases matching TRBD2. The CDR3 covers 16 residues. The J segment lost 5 bases and the V segment lost 4 bases, leaving 13 bases of the junction unmatched. The V gene's germline CDR1 is SGHRS and CDR2 YFSETQ. The DNA read from the CDR3 is TGCGCCAGCAGCCCCCCCACGGGACTAGTCCGGGAGACC. It yields the protein CASSPPTGLVRET. The full-length CDR3 reads as CASSPPTGLVRETQYF.

As regards this clone: The CDR3 extends 3 residues past the end of the read, so its final part is completed from the germline J gene. V is TRBV2 and J is TRBJ1-5; the match to TRBD1 covers 9 bases. This CDR3 has 14 amino acids. CDR1 and CDR2 from the germline V gene are SNHLY and FYNNEI. The trim removed 6 bases at V and 6 bases at J, leaving 6 bases unmatched. The sequenced CDR3 bases are TGTGCCAGCAGCCGACAGGGGGGACGTCAGCCC. Encoded protein: CASSRQGGRQP. The entire CDR3 reads CASSRQGGRQPQHF.

With respect to this clone: The CDR3 end is not reached by the read, which stops 3 residues before it; the germline J gene fills it in. The rearrangement uses TRBV12-3 or TRBV12-4 and TRBJ2-2; a possible D gene is TRBD2 (5 bases). Trimming pared 3 bases from V and 5 bases from J, leaving 13 bases between. The CDR3 runs to 15 residues. CDR3 amino acids: CASSFGPSGTGELFF. The covered CDR3 bases are TGTGCCAGCAGTTTTGGACCGTCGGGGACCGGGGAG.

In regard to this clone: The read is 3 residues too short to cover the CDR3 end, so that end is filled in from the germline J gene. V is TRBV2 and J is TRBJ2-1; TRBD1 aligns across 9 bases. The V gene's germline CDR1 is SNHLY and CDR2 FYNNEI. The CDR3 length is 15 residues. With V trimmed by 6 bases and J by 5 bases, 8 bases remained unmatched. CDR3 amino acids: CASRARDRVDNEQFF. The sequenced part of the CDR3 DNA is TGTGCCAGCAGAGCCCGGGACAGGGTGGACAATGAG.

As for this clone: The read finishes 3 residues shy of the CDR3 end, and the germline J gene is used to complete it. The genes are TRBV5-6 and TRBJ1-4; possible D gene TRBD1, 5 bases. The CDR3 is 15 amino acids. Germline CDR1 SGHDT, CDR2 YYEEEE. The sequenced CDR3 bases are TGTGCCAGCAGCTTGGATGGGGCTCTTAATTCACCA. The encoded protein is CASSLDGALNSP. The entire CDR3 reads CASSLDGALNSPLFF.

The sequenced CDR3 bases are TGTGCCAGTAGTATAGGGACTAGCGAAAACAATGAG. Translating it yields CASSIGTSENNE. The full CDR3 protein is CASSIGTSENNEQFF. The chain couples TRBV19 to TRBJ2-1; the match to TRBD2 covers 9 bases. The sequenced fragment ends 3 residues before the CDR3 boundary, so the rest is inferred from the germline J gene. Germline CDR1 reads LNHDA; CDR2 reads SQIVND (reference sequence). The CDR3 has 15 residues. V lost 1 base and J lost 5; bases outside the gene matches: 3.

A word on this clone: Read data end 3 residues before the CDR3 end; the end is taken from the germline J gene. The rearrangement joins TRBV5-8 to TRBJ1-5; the D is unclear. CDR1 and CDR2 from the germline V gene are SGHTS and YDEGEE. CDR3 length: 15 amino acids. Trimming removed 0 bases at V and 7 bases at J, with 14 bases between. This CDR3 is CASSLAGEGGQPQHF. Partial CDR3 DNA: TGTGCCAGCAGCTTGGCCGGGGAAGGAGGGCAGCCC. Supplemented by reference TRBV5-8 and TRBJ1-5, the full variable domain reads EAGVTQSPTHLIKTRGQQATLRCSPISGHTSVYWYQQALGLGLQFLLWYDEGEERNRGNFPPRFSGRQFPNYSSELNVNALELEDSALYLCASSLAGEGGQPQHFGDGTRLSIL.

As regards this clone: The CDR3 extends 3 residues past the end of the read, so its final part is completed from the germline J gene. The V call is TRBV2, the J call TRBJ2-6; 10 bases are shared with TRBD1. Germline values: CDR1 SNHLY, CDR2 FYNNEI. The CDR3 totals 16 residues. J was trimmed by 4 bases and V by 9 bases; bases with no gene match: 9. The CDR3 bases that were read are TGTGCCAGTACCGGGACAGGGGTGACCGGGGCCAACGTC. As protein: CASTGTGVTGANV. The whole CDR3 sequence reads CASTGTGVTGANVLTF.

As for this clone: The CDR3 goes on 3 residues after the read ends, and that part is filled in from the germline J gene. The V gene is TRBV7-9, the J gene TRBJ2-2; possible D gene TRBD1, 5 bases. In germline, CDR1 is SEHNR, CDR2 FQNEAQ (reference sequence). CDR3 size: 14 residues. The V gene lost 1 base and the J gene lost 3 bases, with 6 bases spanning the gap. The CDR3 protein is CASSLGQYTGELFF. Partial CDR3 DNA: TGTGCCAGCAGCTTAGGACAGTACACCGGGGAG.

Comments on this clone: The read terminates 3 residues ahead of where the CDR3 ends, so the germline J gene completes it. This sequence joins TRBV19 and TRBJ1-2, with TRBD1 identical over 9 bases. Trimming at V came to 5 bases and at J to 3 bases, leaving 7 bases not matched to a gene. This CDR3 spans 15 amino acids. CDR1 LNHDA and CDR2 SQIVND come from the germline V gene (reference sequence). The sequenced part of the CDR3 DNA is TGTGCCAGTAGTCCGTGGACAGGGGATCACTATGGC. Translated: CASSPWTGDHYG. The full CDR3 is CASSPWTGDHYGYTF.

With respect to this clone: The read ends 3 residues early relative to the CDR3; the germline J gene fills the gap. The V call is TRBV7-9, the J call TRBJ1-4; no firm D call. CDR3 length: 15 residues. Germline V lookup: CDR1 SEHNR, CDR2 FQNEAQ (reference sequence). The V gene lost 3 bases and the J gene lost 0 bases, with 8 bases spanning the gap. The sequenced CDR3 bases are TGTGCCAGCAGCTTCCTTGCAGCAACTAATGAAAAA. Translated, it gives CASSFLAATNEK. The whole CDR3 region reads CASSFLAATNEKLFF.

Points on this clone: Sequencing ends 3 residues short of the CDR3 end; the germline J gene provides the rest. The chain recombines TRBV4-1 with TRBJ1-4, with 7 bases lining up with TRBD1. This CDR3 comprises 15 residues. After removal of 5 bases from V and 5 bases from J, the junction contained 8 bases not matched to a gene. Germline V lookup: CDR1 MGHRA, CDR2 YSYEKL. The sequenced part of the CDR3 DNA is TGCGCCAGCAGCACTGGGAGGGGGCGGAATGAAAAA. Protein: CASSTGRGRNEK. The CDR3, in full, reads CASSTGRGRNEKLFF.

As to this clone: From the germline J gene comes the end of the CDR3, since the read stops 3 residues before it. The chain couples TRBV6-8 to TRBJ1-6; 7 bases align to TRBD1. Per the germline V gene, CDR1 is MNHGY and CDR2 is SAAAGT. V was clipped by 8 bases and J by 0 bases; unmatched bases: 22. This CDR3 is 21 amino acids long. Partial CDR3 DNA: TGTGCCAGCCCCCGGACCCCCCTTACAGGGGAAAATGCCTCCTATAATTCACCC. Encoded protein: CASPRTPLTGENASYNSP. The CDR3 as a whole reads CASPRTPLTGENASYNSPLHF.

For this clone: The DNA ends 3 residues before the CDR3 does, and the rest of the CDR3 is filled in from the germline J gene. The V and J genes are TRBV18 and TRBJ1-1, with D perhaps TRBD1 (5 bases). CDR1 KGHSH and CDR2 LQKENI come from the germline V gene. Trimming pared 5 bases from V and 1 base from J, leaving 20 bases between. This CDR3 spans 17 amino acids. The CDR3 bases that were read are TGTGCCAGCTCAATCCAGGGTGGTTCCTGGGGGAACACTGAA. Translation gives CASSIQGGSWGNTE. The full-length CDR3 reads as CASSIQGGSWGNTEAFF.

On this clone itself: The read is 3 residues too short to cover the CDR3 end, so that end is filled in from the germline J gene. The chain couples TRBV7-8 to TRBJ1-2; 8 bases match TRBD1. After removal of 4 bases from V and 6 bases from J, the junction contained 10 bases not matched to a gene. The germline gives CDR1 SGHVS, CDR2 FQNEAQ. This CDR3 has 15 residues. The chain's CDR3 is CASSSGQVRLDGYTF. CDR3 DNA (partial): TGTGCCAGCAGCTCGGGACAGGTCCGCCTCGATGGC.

Details on this clone: The read terminates 3 residues before the CDR3 end, so the remaining end is supplied by the germline J gene. The chain links TRBV7-9 to TRBJ2-1; 10 bases fit TRBD2. J lost 6 bases, V lost 8 bases, and 10 bases had no gene match. Germline CDR1 reads SEHNR; CDR2 reads FQNEAQ (reference sequence). The CDR3 contains 15 residues. The part of the CDR3 DNA that was read is TGTGCCAGCGGGGGTTCTAGCGGGGGCCGCAATGAG. This sequence encodes CASGGSSGGRNE. The whole CDR3 sequence is CASGGSSGGRNEQFF. The full variable domain, its missing parts supplied by reference TRBV7-9 and TRBJ2-1, is DTGVSQNPRHKITKRGQNVTFRCDPISEHNRLYWYRQTLGQGPEFLTYFQNEAQLEKSRLLSDRFSAERPKGSFSTLEIQRTEQGDSAMYLCASGGSSGGRNEQFFGPGTRLTVL.

Remarks on this clone: The CDR3 end falls 3 residues outside the read, so it is completed with the germline J gene. J is TRBJ2-5 and V is TRBV20-1; 7 bases are a match to TRBD1. CDR1 DFQATT and CDR2 SNEGSKA come from the germline V gene (reference sequence). The length of the CDR3 is 13 residues. J lost 4 bases, V lost 3 bases, and 5 bases had no gene match. Here the CDR3 reads CSARLTGSETQYF. Incomplete CDR3 DNA: TGCAGTGCTAGGTTGACAGGGTCAGAGACC.

Turning to this clone: The CDR3 goes on 3 residues after the read ends, and that part is filled in from the germline J gene. The chain joins TRBV5-4 to TRBJ1-1; 7 nucleotides agree with TRBD1. The V segment lost 5 bases and the J segment 1 base; nucleotides outside the gene matches: 2. Germline V gene lookup returns CDR1 SGHNT and CDR2 YYREEE (reference sequence). The CDR3 is 13 residues long. The covered CDR3 bases are TGTGCCAGCAGGAGACAGGGGAACACTGAA. It translates to CASRRQGNTE. The full CDR3 protein reads CASRRQGNTEAFF.

With respect to this clone: The DNA ends 3 residues before the CDR3 does, and the rest of the CDR3 is filled in from the germline J gene. V gene TRBV20-1 combines with J gene TRBJ1-6; 9 nucleotides match TRBD1. Trimming at V came to 3 bases and at J to 7 bases, leaving 4 bases not matched to a gene. CDR1 and CDR2 (germline): DFQATT, SNEGSKA (reference sequence). CDR3 size: 14 residues. CDR3 residues: CSASAGQGNSPLHF. Incomplete CDR3 DNA: TGCAGTGCTAGTGCGGGACAGGGCAATTCACCC.